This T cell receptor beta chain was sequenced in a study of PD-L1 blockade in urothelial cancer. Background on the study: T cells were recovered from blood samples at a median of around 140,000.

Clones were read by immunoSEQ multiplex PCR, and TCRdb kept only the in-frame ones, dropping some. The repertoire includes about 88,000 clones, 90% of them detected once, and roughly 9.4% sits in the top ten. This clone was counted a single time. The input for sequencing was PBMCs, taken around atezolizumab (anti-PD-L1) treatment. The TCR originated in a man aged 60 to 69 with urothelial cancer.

Here the CDR3 reads CAWSSSQGARGWGYTF. The CDR3 DNA reads TGTGCCTGGAGTTCTTCACAGGGGGCTCGGGGTTGGGGCTACACCTTC. This chain joins TRBV30 and TRBJ1-2, with 9 positions matching TRBD1. From germline, CDR1 is GTSNPN and CDR2 SVGIG (reference sequence). The CDR3 runs 16 residues. J lost 8 bases, V lost 2 bases, and 15 bases had no gene match.